Each of the 14 T cell receptor beta chains below was sequenced from the same sample in a study of cytomegalovirus exposure and HLA in healthy donors. PCR involved 60 Vbeta and 13 Jbeta primers. Sequencing was performed with immunoSEQ multiplex PCR; in TCRdb, only in-frame clones are kept and a portion is missing. The data show tens of thousands of clones, with 70% to 85% seen just once and roughly 3.8% held by the top ten. Sequenced material: PBMCs. Receptors originate from a man aged 50-59 years in good health and CMV-seronegative.

The chain combines TRBV28 with TRBJ1-2; D is unclear. V shed 4 bases and J shed 4 bases, with 19 bases lying between them. CDR1 and CDR2 from the germline V gene are MDHEN and SYDVKM. The length of the CDR3 is 16 residues. CDR3 loop: CASSSLKVAGSYGYTF. The CDR3 DNA reads as TGTGCCAGCAGTTCCCTCAAGGTTGCAGGAAGCTATGGCTACACCTTC.

V and J are TRBV28 and TRBJ2-5, with D possibly TRBD2 on 5 matching bases. With the DNA end fitting TRBJ2-7 better, the J assignment may be wrong. Germline assignment: CDR1 MDHEN and CDR2 SYDVKM. The CDR3 contains 13 residues. As DNA, the CDR3 is TGTGCCACCTTAGAGGGTAATAACTACGAGCAGTACTTC. It translates to CATLEGNNYEQYF.

The rearrangement uses TRBV5-8 and TRBJ2-6; no clear D. With 10 bases removed from V and 1 base from J, the gap between germline ends came to 21 bases. This CDR3 has 17 residues. Per the germline V gene, CDR1 is SGHTS and CDR2 is YDEGEE. The CDR3, as DNA: TGTGCCGGGCCCTCGACATCTCTGCTTTCTGGGGCCAACGTCCTGACTTTC. This translates into CAGPSTSLLSGANVLTF.

This rearrangement joins TRBV7-8 to TRBJ1-1; 7 nucleotides match TRBD1. Trimming took 4 bases from V and 11 from J; bases not matched to a gene: 7. Germline CDR1 reads SGHVS; CDR2 reads FQNEAQ. CDR3 length equals 12 residues. DNA of the CDR3: TGTGCCAGCAGCTCCGACAGGGCGTACGCTTTCTTT. Translating gives CASSSDRAYAFF.

The chain has TRBV7-6 and TRBJ2-7; TRBD2 matches 11 bases. CDR3 length: 15 residues. Germline CDR1 is SGHVS and CDR2 is FNYEAQ. V shed 5 bases and J 0 bases; nucleotides not matched to a gene: 3. CDR3 residues: CASSTTSGSSYEQYF. DNA of the CDR3: TGTGCCAGCAGCACCACTAGCGGGAGCTCCTACGAGCAGTACTTC. Complete variable domain (other parts from reference TRBV7-6 and TRBJ2-7): GAGVSQSPRYKVTKRGQDVALRCDPISGHVSLYWYRQALGQGPEFLTYFNYEAQQDKSGLPNDRFSAERPEGSISTLTIQRTEQRDSAMYRCASSTTSGSSYEQYFGPGTRLTVT.

This sequence joins TRBV28 and TRBJ1-2, with 8 bases lining up with TRBD1. V shed 3 bases and J 6 bases; nucleotides not matched to a gene: 9. Germline V gives CDR1 MDHEN, CDR2 SYDVKM. CDR3 length: 15 residues. The CDR3 DNA follows: TGTGCCAGCAGTTTCCTGATCGTGGACAGGGATGGCTACACCTTC. It translates to CASSFLIVDRDGYTF.

The chain uses TRBV7-3 and TRBJ1-1, with 8 bases lining up with TRBD1. The V gene end was trimmed by 5 bases and the J gene end by 3 bases; junction bases not matched to a gene: 8. The CDR3 runs to 15 residues. In germline, CDR1 is SGHTA, CDR2 FQGTGA. CDR3 sequence (DNA): TGTGCCAGCAGCCCACAGGGGGGCGGATACACTGAAGCTTTCTTT. Translated, it gives CASSPQGGGYTEAFF.

CDR3 loop: CASSLLAGATTGELFF. CDR3 nucleotides: TGTGCCAGCAGCCTATTAGCGGGAGCGACCACCGGGGAGCTGTTTTTT. This rearrangement joins TRBV4-2 to TRBJ2-2; 9 bases match TRBD2. J was trimmed by 4 bases and V by 4 bases; bases with no gene match: 7. The CDR3 spans 16 residues. Germline values: CDR1 LGHNA, CDR2 YNFKEQ.

The rearrangement uses TRBV13 and TRBJ2-7, with D unclear. Trimming cost V 0 bases and J 4 bases, with 10 bases left between them. The CDR3 runs 14 residues. Germline CDR1 PRHDT, CDR2 FYEKMQ (reference sequence). The CDR3 sequence is CASSLGLSAYEQYF. In DNA, the CDR3 is TGTGCCAGCAGCTTAGGACTTTCCGCTTACGAGCAGTACTTC.

This clone was detected a few times. The chain has TRBV4-2 and TRBJ1-5, with D perhaps TRBD1 (5 bases). The CDR3 runs to 17 residues. The V gene's germline CDR1 is LGHNA and CDR2 YNFKEQ. V was clipped by 1 base and J by 4 bases, with 17 bases between them. The CDR3 here is CASSQADRGASNQPQHF. The CDR3 region has the DNA TGTGCCAGCAGCCAAGCGGATCGTGGGGCAAGTAATCAGCCCCAGCATTTT.

The CDR3 region has the DNA TGTGCCAGCAGCCCCGGACCACAGGAAAGGTACATTCAGTACTTC. It yields the protein CASSPGPQERYIQYF. J is TRBJ2-4 and V is TRBV6-5; TRBD1 might be the D (5 bases). Between the trimmed V and J ends, which lost 6 bases and 8 bases, there was a span of 20 bases. This CDR3 has 15 amino acids. In germline, CDR1 is MNHEY, CDR2 SVGAGI.

This sequence joins TRBV4-2 and TRBJ1-5; D ambiguous. The CDR3 is 15 amino acids. Germline values: CDR1 LGHNA, CDR2 YNFKEQ. V gave up 0 bases and J gave up 6 bases, with 12 bases separating them. The CDR3, as DNA: TGTGCCAGCAGCCAAGACAGAACGGGAGCTCAGCCCCAGCATTTT. Amino acids: CASSQDRTGAQPQHF.

The chain has TRBV12-5 and TRBJ2-5; D gene uncertain. V gave up 8 bases and J gave up 4 bases, with 11 bases separating them. Germline assignment: CDR1 LGHNT and CDR2 FRNRAP. There are 12 residues in the CDR3. CDR3 sequence (DNA): TGTGCTAGTTCGGTTGTCGGAGAGACCCAGTACTTC. Translating it yields CASSVVGETQYF.

This clone has just a few counts. The V and J genes are TRBV9 and TRBJ1-2, with D unclear. Germline V CDR1 and CDR2: SGDLS, YYNGEE. The CDR3 length is 12 residues. V dropped 1 base and J dropped 7 bases, with 8 bases sitting between them. CDR3 bases: TGTGCCAGCAGCGTACACAATGTTGGCTACACCTTC. Translation gives CASSVHNVGYTF.